Listed below are T cell receptor beta chains from one sample, sequenced in a study of CD4 T cells in relation to SARS-CoV-2 and coronaviruses. These receptors have no identified antigens. Sequencing used immunoSEQ multiplex PCR; TCRdb keeps in-frame clones, though not all of them. The data show 35,000 to 50,000 clones, roughly four fifths seen once. Sample: naive CD4+ T cells from PBMCs, cultured in vitro. These TCRs come from an adult with COVID-19. CDR3s include the opening cysteine and the closing phenylalanine or tryptophan. The D gene is left open where the match is weak. Not all rows give a size; the values are once, few, many and, for expanded clones, a class.

clone_size,j_call,v_call,d_call,cdr3_nt,cdr3_aa
-,TRBJ1-6,TRBV6-5,-,TGTGCCAGCAGCCACCTAGGATCCCTCCACTTT,CASSHLGSLHF
once,TRBJ2-6,TRBV7-9,-,TGTGCCAGCAGCTTAGCTCCTCCTTTGAGACGGGCCAACGTCCTGACTTTC,CASSLAPPLRRANVLTF
-,TRBJ1-5,TRBV28,TRBD1,TGTGCCAGCAGCGGACAGGTAGATTATAGCAATCAGCCCCAGCATTTT,CASSGQVDYSNQPQHF
-,TRBJ1-6,TRBV18,TRBD1,TGTGCCAGCTCACCGAGGGGGGACAGGGGTAATTCACCCCTCCACTTT,CASSPRGDRGNSPLHF
once,TRBJ1-4,TRBV7-8,TRBD1,TGTGCCAGCAGCCGACGGACAGGGGCTGCAACTAATGAAAAACTGTTTTTT,CASSRRTGAATNEKLFF
-,TRBJ1-1,TRBV28,-,TGTGCCAGCAGTTTATATAGGGACACTGAAGCTTTCTTT,CASSLYRDTEAFF
-,TRBJ2-3,TRBV5-1,TRBD2,TGCGCCAGCAGCAAAAACCTCGGACTAGCGGCCACAGATACGCAGTATTTT,CASSKNLGLAATDTQYF
-,TRBJ1-1,TRBV29-1,-,TGCAGCGTTGAGGGCCCAGGGGTAATGAACACTGAAGCTTTCTTT,CSVEGPGVMNTEAFF
-,TRBJ2-7,TRBV5-1,-,TGCGCCAGCAGCGGGGGAGCGGGTATAATTCCGTACGAGCAGTACTTC,CASSGGAGIIPYEQYF
-,TRBJ2-1,TRBV18,TRBD1,TGTGCCAGCTCACCGGGACAGGGTGACCCGAGCTCCTACAATGAGCAGTTCTTC,CASSPGQGDPSSYNEQFF
-,TRBJ2-1,TRBV5-5,-,TGTGCCAGCAGCTTGGCCGTTGCGGGCGGAGAGCAGTTCTTC,CASSLAVAGGEQFF
-,TRBJ2-7,TRBV9,-,TGTGCCAGCAGCGCACAGCGGGTTCTAGGGGGCGAGCAGTACTTC,CASSAQRVLGGEQYF
-,TRBJ2-1,TRBV27,-,TGTGCCAGCAAAACCTACAATGAGCAGTTCTTC,CASKTYNEQFF
once,TRBJ2-3,TRBV27,-,TGTGCCAGCAGTTTATTTTTAGGAGATACGCAGTATTTT,CASSLFLGDTQYF
-,TRBJ2-1,TRBV4-3,-,TGCGCCAGCAGCCAAGATCTTAATCTGGGGCCCGGACCCTACAATGAGCAGTTCTTC,CASSQDLNLGPGPYNEQFF
-,TRBJ2-5,TRBV5-1,-,TGCGCCAGCAGCTTGGGTTCTGAACAGGGCCAAGAGACCCAGTACTTC,CASSLGSEQGQETQYF
once,TRBJ2-1,TRBV28,TRBD1,TGTGCCAGCAGTTTGGCAGGGGGAACACGCAATGAGCAGTTCTTC,CASSLAGGTRNEQFF
-,TRBJ1-3,TRBV28,-,TGTGCCAGCAGTTTAGTTCCAGCAATCTCTGGAAACACCATATATTTT,CASSLVPAISGNTIYF
-,TRBJ2-7,TRBV2,-,TGTGCCAGCAGAAGGACCGGAACTGGGGAGCAGTACTTC,CASRRTGTGEQYF
-,TRBJ2-1,TRBV5-4,-,TGTGCCAGCAGCTCCGGGGGAGAGGGGGGACTCTACAATGAGCAGTTCTTC,CASSSGGEGGLYNEQFF
few,TRBJ2-7,TRBV24-1,-,TGTGCCACCGCGGGTTGGGGGACCTACGAGCAGTACTTC,CATAGWGTYEQYF
-,TRBJ2-7,TRBV9,-,-,CASSVVFGPGEQYF
-,TRBJ2-5,TRBV28,-,TGTGCCAGCAGTTTCGGGGGAGAAGAGACCCAGTACTTC,CASSFGGEETQYF
-,TRBJ2-7,TRBV7-9,TRBD2,TGTGCCAGCAGCTTAGCCGGCGGGAGCTCCTACGAGCAGTACTTC,CASSLAGGSSYEQYF
-,TRBJ2-7,TRBV4-1,-,TGCGCCAGCAGCCAAACACCGGGGAACTCCTACGAGCAGTACTTC,CASSQTPGNSYEQYF
-,TRBJ2-7,TRBV28,TRBD2,TGTGCCAGCAAACCGGGAGGCTACGAGCAGTACTTC,CASKPGGYEQYF
once,TRBJ2-2,TRBV10-3,TRBD1,TGTGCCATCAGCGGGACAGTGAACACCGGGGAGCTGTTTTTT,CAISGTVNTGELFF
-,TRBJ1-1,TRBV18,TRBD1,TGTGCCAGCTCACAACGACAGGGTGTGAACACTGAAGCTTTCTTT,CASSQRQGVNTEAFF
-,TRBJ2-3,TRBV5-4,TRBD2,TGTGCCAGCAGTTTTAGCGGGAGTAGAGATACGCAGTATTTT,CASSFSGSRDTQYF
-,TRBJ2-1,TRBV7-6,TRBD2,TGTGCCAGCAGCTTAGTGACGGGAGAATCGGGGGGTCATGAGCAGTTCTTC,CASSLVTGESGGHEQFF
once,TRBJ2-1,TRBV5-5,-,TGTGCCAGCAGCTTTGGAGGGATAGCCTCAAACAATGAGCAGTTCTTC,CASSFGGIASNNEQFF
-,TRBJ2-1,TRBV27,TRBD2,TGTGCCAGCAGTTTAAGGGGTGGCGGGAGCACCTACAATGAGCAGTTCTTC,CASSLRGGGSTYNEQFF
-,TRBJ2-5,TRBV10-3,TRBD2,TGTGCCATCAGTGACCCGAGGGAGGGGCGGGAGACCCAGTACTTC,CAISDPREGRETQYF
-,TRBJ1-1,TRBV27,-,TGTGCCAGCAGTTTAACATCTTGGTATGGGCCGAACACTGAAGCTTTCTTT,CASSLTSWYGPNTEAFF
-,TRBJ2-7,TRBV7-2,-,TGTGCCAGCAGCTTAGGAAGGGTAGGGGGAAGCGAGCAGTACTTC,CASSLGRVGGSEQYF
once,TRBJ2-7,TRBV27,TRBD1,TGTGCCAGCAGGAGGACAGGGGGGGGTAGCTCCTACGAGCAGTACTTC,CASRRTGGGSSYEQYF
-,TRBJ2-3,TRBV7-3,TRBD2,TGTGCCAGCAGCTTATTGGCGGGAGAGTCAGATACGCAGTATTTT,CASSLLAGESDTQYF
-,TRBJ2-3,TRBV18,TRBD2,TGTGCCAGCTCACTAAACCTAGCGGGAGGGCCTGCTGATACGCAGTATTTT,CASSLNLAGGPADTQYF
-,TRBJ2-7,TRBV5-1,-,TGCGCCAGCAGCAGCTTCGAGGGCTACGAGCAGTACTTC,CASSSFEGYEQYF
-,TRBJ2-1,TRBV4-2,TRBD2,TGTGCCAGCGGCAACAGCGGGAAGTACAACAATGAGCAGTTCTTC,CASGNSGKYNNEQFF
-,TRBJ2-1,TRBV4-3,TRBD2,TGCGCCAGCAGCCAAAGTCGAAAACTAGCGGGAGGCAATGAGCAGTTCTTC,CASSQSRKLAGGNEQFF
-,TRBJ2-3,TRBV29-1,-,TGCAGCGTCGCATTCGGACAGATCCCTTTCACAGATACGCAGTATTTT,CSVAFGQIPFTDTQYF
-,TRBJ2-1,TRBV5-1,-,TGCGCCAGCAGCTTGGATGTGCAGGGAATGAATGAGCAGTTCTTC,CASSLDVQGMNEQFF
-,TRBJ1-5,TRBV6-5,-,TGTGCCAGCAAAGGTAGCAATCAGCCCCAGCATTTT,CASKGSNQPQHF
-,TRBJ1-1,TRBV28,-,TGTGCCAGCAGTTTATTCGAGGTTCCAGGGAACACTGAAGCTTTCTTT,CASSLFEVPGNTEAFF
-,TRBJ2-7,TRBV28,-,TGTGCCAGCCAGGGTCTCGGCGGGCAGTACTTC,CASQGLGGQYF
once,TRBJ2-7,TRBV6-4,-,TGTGCCAGGGCGACAGGGAGGGGCTACGAGCAGTACTTC,CARATGRGYEQYF
-,TRBJ2-3,TRBV7-9,TRBD2,TGTGCCAGCAGCCCAGCCTGGCGGGAGGGAAGAGATACGCAGTATTTT,CASSPAWREGRDTQYF
-,TRBJ2-6,TRBV7-8,-,TGTGCCAGCAAAGCCTTGTCTGGGGCCAACGTCCTGACTTTC,CASKALSGANVLTF
-,TRBJ1-2,TRBV5-1,-,TGCGCCAGCAGCTTGGGTCCAATCTCAAGGTCTTATGGCTACACCTTC,CASSLGPISRSYGYTF
-,TRBJ2-1,TRBV10-3,-,TGTGCCATCAGTGACCCCTCGGGGCGGCAGAGCTCCTACAATGAGCAGTTCTTC,CAISDPSGRQSSYNEQFF
-,TRBJ1-4,TRBV5-1,-,TGCGCCAGCAGCTTGGGGCCTTCAACTAATGAAAAACTGTTTTTT,CASSLGPSTNEKLFF
-,TRBJ2-4,TRBV28,-,TGTGCCAGCAGCTCCATTTGGGGGGCTGGGGTAGCCAAAAACATTCAGTACTTC,CASSSIWGAGVAKNIQYF
-,TRBJ1-5,TRBV19,-,TGTGCCAGTAGGCAGGCCGGGACCACGGGGGGCAATCAGCCCCAGCATTTT,CASRQAGTTGGNQPQHF
-,TRBJ2-7,TRBV27,-,TGTGCCAGCGGCCCTGGAGGCGAGCAGTACTTC,CASGPGGEQYF
-,TRBJ1-2,TRBV3-1/TRBV3-2,-,TGTGCCAGCAGCCAAGATCCGAGGTGGGGTAGTGGCTACACCTTC,CASSQDPRWGSGYTF
-,TRBJ1-6,TRBV27,-,TGTGCCAGCAGTTTAGGATTGACCGTAAATTCACCCCTCCACTTT,CASSLGLTVNSPLHF